The following is a T cell receptor beta chain sequence with its context. This receptor's antigen is unknown. No per-base quality is available; no much larger clone lies one base away. The data are from a study of blood T cell repertoires in COVID-19 (dated by TCRdb to between 2020 and 2021). Regarding the research as a whole: Samples from collaborators originated in the United States, Italy and Spain and spanned both the acute and convalescent phases of COVID-19. Samples were obtained from the ongoing ImmuneRACE study (first 160 participants) and from about 1,300 subjects provided by 6 global collaborators. The repertoires were made available in a free public database intended to serve as a resource for research on the immune response to SARS-CoV-2. The prospective study material was composed of cDNA or gDNA derived from T cells, B-cell-depleted T cells, or PBMCs. Subjects who had been exposed to COVID-19, were actively infected with it, or had recovered from it provided the deeply sampled blood TCRbeta repertoires that made up the dataset. A de-identified subject ID, COVID-19 status, age in years and sex were almost always included in the sample metadata. HLA class I and class II types, where available, came from metadata supplied by the sample provider rather than from assay-based typing.

One collaborating source in Seattle enrolled patients during active infection and followed them longitudinally through the course of disease. Collaborating institutions collected whole blood in K2EDTA tubes following their own protocols. Collaborator samples were shipped for TCRbeta analysis as frozen whole blood, isolated PBMCs, or DNA extracted from either sample type. Findings and caveats that apply to the study as a whole: The amount of clinical and demographic metadata varied by source and participant and was provided uncurated.

The CDR3, from cysteine to phenylalanine, totals 15 residues. The sequence is cut down to CDR3 DNA, 45 bases in frame from base 1. The germline V gene (reference sequence) specifies LNHDA as CDR1 and SQIVND as CDR2. Trimming costs V 7 bases and J 2 bases, and their ends lie 15 bases apart. TCRbeta CDR3 regions were amplified from genomic DNA using the immunoSEQ Assay, a bias-controlled multiplex PCR. Processing in the source paper ran as follows. The number of nucleated cells in each sample was estimated by amplification of reference gene primers within the assay. Sequence reads were collapsed and filtered to measure the absolute abundance of every unique TCRbeta CDR3 rearrangement. For each sample, productive Simpson clonality was calculated as the square root of Simpson's diversity index over productive rearrangements. TCRdb stores this immuneACCESS table with in-frame sequences only. Part of the clones is absent; in the studies checked, under half of the shortfall reflects unresolved V genes, and no reason is known for the rest. The V and J calls and the clone size are those of that table, but D and trimming were determined from the DNA. Within this sample are roughly 200,000 clones, with about four fifths of them counted one time only. Over 6.5% of the sample belongs to the ten largest clones.

Recombination connected TRBV19 to TRBJ1-5; matching of 5 bases hints at TRBD1 as the D gene. This sequence was found in a woman older than 75 with COVID-19, enrolled during active disease. What was sequenced was peripheral blood. The CDR3 region reads CASNAQGYGNQPQHF. The bases read TGTGCCAGTAATGCCCAGGGATATGGCAATCAGCCCCAGCATTTT.